One and the same sample provided the 11 T cell receptor beta chains below, sequenced in a study of technical replicates of blood from a few donors. Here immunoSEQ multiplex PCR was the method, and the copy in TCRdb shows in-frame clones only, minus some. This sample has around 68,000 clones, with 95% to 97% found just once. The sample consisted of T cells isolated from PBMCs. The origin of the receptors is a human donor in good health.

This sequence joins TRBV13 and TRBJ1-1, with 7 bases aligning to TRBD1. CDR1 PRHDT and CDR2 FYEKMQ come from the germline V gene (reference sequence). Trimming took 2 bases from V and 1 from J; bases not matched to a gene: 4. This CDR3 is built from 15 residues. The CDR3 here is CASSLLGTANTEAFF. The CDR3 bases are TGTGCCAGCAGCTTACTCGGGACAGCGAACACTGAAGCTTTCTTT. Together with reference TRBV13 and TRBJ1-1, the CDR3 gives the full variable domain: AAGVIQSPRHLIKEKRETATLKCYPIPRHDTVYWYQQGPGQDPQFLISFYEKMQSDKGSIPDRFSAQQFSDYHSELNMSSLELGDSALYFCASSLLGTANTEAFFGQGTRLTVV.

The chain carries TRBV6-6 and TRBJ1-1; tentatively, D is TRBD1 (5 bases). CDR3 length equals 16 residues. Germline V gene sequence: CDR1 MNHNY, CDR2 SVGAGI (reference sequence). Trimming removed 6 bases at V and 1 base at J, with 18 bases between. The DNA of the CDR3 is TGTGCCAGCAGCTACCCCCCGGGGCGGGGGAACACTGAAGCTTTCTTT. It specifies CASSYPPGRGNTEAFF.

The V gene is TRBV30, the J gene TRBJ1-2, with 7 bases fitting TRBD1. The V gene's germline CDR1 is GTSNPN and CDR2 SVGIG (reference sequence). V trimming: 1 base; J trimming: 5 bases; junction bases outside the gene matches: 10. The CDR3 length is 15 residues. This CDR3 reads CAWSGLSGTDYGYTF. CDR3 nucleotide sequence: TGTGCCTGGAGTGGACTTTCCGGGACAGATTATGGCTACACCTTC.

The count of this clone is one. The chain has TRBV11-3 and TRBJ2-1; 9 nucleotides align to TRBD1. This CDR3 spans 19 amino acids. Germline values: CDR1 SGHNT, CDR2 YENEEA. Trimming took 5 bases from V and 3 from J; bases not matched to a gene: 17. CDR3 sequence (DNA): TGTGCCAGCAGCCCCGGGAGCTATTCCGGGACAGGGCGCTACAATGAGCAGTTCTTC. Encoded protein: CASSPGSYSGTGRYNEQFF. Based on the CDR3 plus reference TRBV11-3 and TRBJ2-1, the full variable domain is EAGVVQSPRYKIIEKKQPVAFWCNPISGHNTLYWYLQNLGQGPELLIRYENEEAVDDSQLPKDRFSAERLKGVDSTLKIQPAELGDSAVYLCASSPGSYSGTGRYNEQFFGPGTRLTVL.

The chain carries TRBV2 and TRBJ2-7; TRBD2 agrees at 11 bases. Losses at the gene ends were 3 bases for V and 5 bases for J; bases not matched to a gene: 6. Germline V gives CDR1 SNHLY, CDR2 FYNNEI. The CDR3 runs to 15 residues. DNA of the CDR3: TGTGCCAGCAGTGACTTCACTAGCGGGAGAAACGAGCAGTACTTC. It encodes CASSDFTSGRNEQYF. The full variable domain, completed using reference TRBV2 and TRBJ2-7, is EPEVTQTPSHQVTQMGQEVILRCVPISNHLYFYWYRQILGQKVEFLVSFYNNEISEKSEIFDDQFSVERPDGSNFTLKIRSTKLEDSAMYFCASSDFTSGRNEQYFGPGTRLTVT.

This clone appeared once. The chain carries TRBV28 and TRBJ2-3; no clear D. V lost 5 bases and J lost 2, with 5 bases in between. This CDR3 is 12 amino acids long. Germline V gene lookup returns CDR1 MDHEN and CDR2 SYDVKM. The CDR3 DNA sequence: TGTGCCAGCAGTCTTTTCACAGATACGCAGTATTTT. Protein: CASSLFTDTQYF.

This CDR3 is CASSEKAEDRPYEQYF. The CDR3, as DNA: TGTGCCAGCAGTGAAAAGGCAGAGGATCGTCCCTACGAGCAGTACTTC. J is TRBJ2-7 and V is TRBV25-1, with unresolved D. V was clipped by 2 bases and J by 2 bases, with 16 bases between them. This CDR3 region has 16 residues. Germline CDR1 reads MGHDK; CDR2 reads SYGVNS.

The chain joins TRBV2 to TRBJ2-7; D unresolved. From germline, CDR1 is SNHLY and CDR2 FYNNEI. V lost 7 bases and J lost 4, with 11 bases in between. This CDR3 comprises 12 residues. CDR3 DNA: TGTGCCAGCAACCTAGACCAGTACGAGCAGTACTTC. Its protein product is CASNLDQYEQYF.

The rearrangement links TRBV25-1 to TRBJ2-3, with 8 bases lining up with TRBD1. Per the germline V gene, CDR1 is MGHDK and CDR2 is SYGVNS. The length of the CDR3 is 16 residues. Trimming at V came to 5 bases and at J to 7 bases, leaving 14 bases not matched to a gene. The CDR3 DNA is TGTGCCAGCAGTACGTCACAGGGGGTTTTGCCTTATACGCAGTATTTT. Its protein product is CASSTSQGVLPYTQYF.

The chain combines TRBV6-1 with TRBJ2-5; D is undetermined. CDR3 length equals 12 residues. Germline V lookup: CDR1 MNHNS, CDR2 SASEGT. Trimming cost V 5 bases and J 5 bases, with 9 bases left between them. CDR3 nucleotide sequence: TGTGCCAGCAGTTCCCTTCCCGAGACCCAGTACTTC. It translates to CASSSLPETQYF.

Only one count was recorded for this clone. This rearrangement joins TRBV9 to TRBJ2-1, with D perhaps matching TRBD2 (5 bases). This CDR3 is 14 amino acids long. With 0 bases removed from V and 5 bases from J, the gap between germline ends came to 9 bases. The V gene's germline CDR1 is SGDLS and CDR2 YYNGEE. In DNA, the CDR3 is TGTGCCAGCAGCGTAGTCGAGGGAAACAATGAGCAGTTCTTC. As protein: CASSVVEGNNEQFF.